This TCR beta chain appears in the sequencing data of a study of cytomegalovirus exposure and HLA in healthy donors. General study points: Sequencing had likely introduced a cluster of highly shared sequence variants as an artifact. Earlier results showed most TCR beta V segments being productive about 87% or about 30% of the time. In a later analysis, at a false discovery rate of 0.05, 16,951 TCR beta sequences were associated with HLA alleles.

The germline gives CDR1 ENHRY, CDR2 SYGVKD. With 2 bases removed from V and 2 bases from J, the gap between germline ends came to 12 bases. This CDR3 comprises 16 residues. This PCR relied on a set of 60 Vbeta primers and 13 Jbeta primers. Here immunoSEQ multiplex PCR was the method, and the copy in TCRdb shows in-frame clones only, minus some. The top ten hold 2.1% of the sample, which has 150,000 to 200,000 clones, around three quarters seen once. As to this clone: Its target is not known.

The receptor was isolated from a man aged 40-55 years in good health and CMV-seronegative. The V and J genes are TRBV10-3 and TRBJ1-4, with a weak D call TRBD1 (6 bases). The sequenced sample consisted of PBMCs. CDR3 region: CAISENLGQTNEKLFF. As DNA, the CDR3 is TGTGCCATCAGTGAGAATCTTGGACAGACTAATGAAAAACTGTTTTTT.